This T cell receptor (beta chain) stems from a study of blood T cell repertoires in COVID-19. Study as a whole: The United States, Italy and Spain were the sources of the acute and convalescent COVID-19 samples.

As handled by the study authors: Amplification of reference gene primers provided the estimated nucleated cell counts. The method was immunoSEQ multiplex PCR; TCRdb's version includes in-frame clones alone and lacks a portion of them. That table gives V, J and clone size, and the DNA gave D and trimming. Here the sample spans approximately 46,000 clones, around 86% being singletons. The CDR3 length is 15 residues. Germline V lookup: CDR1 KGHDR, CDR2 SFDVKD. Losses at the gene ends were 4 bases for V and 1 base for J; bases not matched to a gene: 3. The chain has TRBV24-1 and TRBJ2-3; TRBD2 matches 8 bases. Sequencing used peripheral blood. This clonotype was obtained from a human donor in a cohort sampled during active COVID-19. The CDR3 coding sequence is TGTGCCACCAGTGACCGGCGGGGGGGCACAGATACGCAGTATTTT. It is translated as CATSDRRGGTDTQYF.